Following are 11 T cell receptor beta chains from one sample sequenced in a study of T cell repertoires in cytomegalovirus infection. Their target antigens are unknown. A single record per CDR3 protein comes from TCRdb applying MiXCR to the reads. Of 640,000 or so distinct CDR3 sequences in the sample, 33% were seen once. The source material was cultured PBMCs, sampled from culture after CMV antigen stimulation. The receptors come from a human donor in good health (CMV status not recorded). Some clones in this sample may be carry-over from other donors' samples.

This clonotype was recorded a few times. CDR3 in DNA: TGTGCCAGCAGCTTAAGCCGGGACAGGGGCTACACCTTC. The encoded protein is CASSLSRDRGYTF. This chain links TRBV11-2 with TRBJ1-2; 8 positions match TRBD1. CDR3 length: 13 amino acids. The junction had 4 bases not matched to a gene; V was cut back by 2 bases and J by 8 bases. The germline CDR1 and CDR2 sequences are SGHAT and FQNNGV.

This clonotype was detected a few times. The chain's CDR3 is CASSPGTGLGGELFF. The CDR3 DNA reads TGTGCCAGCAGCCCCGGGACAGGGCTGGGTGGGGAGCTGTTTTTT. This rearrangement joins TRBV11-3 to TRBJ2-2, with 9 bases lining up with TRBD1. The CDR3 loop spans 15 amino acids. From germline, CDR1 is SGHNT and CDR2 YENEEA. J gave up 8 bases and V 5 bases, and 9 bases lay outside the gene matches. The full variable domain, rest sourced from reference TRBV11-3 and TRBJ2-2, is EAGVVQSPRYKIIEKKQPVAFWCNPISGHNTLYWYLQNLGQGPELLIRYENEEAVDDSQLPKDRFSAERLKGVDSTLKIQPAELGDSAVYLCASSPGTGLGGELFFGEGSRLTVL.

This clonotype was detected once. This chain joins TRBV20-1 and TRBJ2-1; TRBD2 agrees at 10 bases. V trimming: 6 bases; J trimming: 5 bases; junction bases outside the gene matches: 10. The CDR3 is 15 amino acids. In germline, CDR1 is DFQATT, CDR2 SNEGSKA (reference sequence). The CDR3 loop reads CSANPGTSAHNEQFF. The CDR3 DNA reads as TGCAGTGCCAACCCCGGGACTAGCGCCCACAATGAGCAGTTCTTC.

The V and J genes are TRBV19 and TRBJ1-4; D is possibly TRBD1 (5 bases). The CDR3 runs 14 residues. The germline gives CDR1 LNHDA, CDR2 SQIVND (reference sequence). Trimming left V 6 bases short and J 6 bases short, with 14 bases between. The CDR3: CASSGRDRDEKLFF. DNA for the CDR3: TGTGCCAGTAGCGGACGGGACCGGGATGAAAAACTGTTTTTT.

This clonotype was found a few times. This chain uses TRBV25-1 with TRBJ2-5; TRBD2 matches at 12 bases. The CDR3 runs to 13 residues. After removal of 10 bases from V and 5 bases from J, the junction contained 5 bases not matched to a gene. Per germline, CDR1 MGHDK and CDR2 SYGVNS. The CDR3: CATSGGARETQYF. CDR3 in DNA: TGTGCCACTAGCGGGGGGGCGCGGGAGACCCAGTACTTC. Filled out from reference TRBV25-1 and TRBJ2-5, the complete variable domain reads EADIYQTPRYLVIGTGKKITLECSQTMGHDKMYWYQQDPGMELHLIHYSYGVNSTEKGDLSSESTVSRIRTEHFPLTLESARPSHTSQYLCATSGGARETQYFGPGTRLLVL.

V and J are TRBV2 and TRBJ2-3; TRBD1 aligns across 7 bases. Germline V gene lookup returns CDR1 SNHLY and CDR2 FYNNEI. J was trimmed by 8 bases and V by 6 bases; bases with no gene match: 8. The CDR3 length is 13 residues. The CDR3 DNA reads TGTGCCAGCAGAGACAGGGAAATCGCTACGCAGTATTTT. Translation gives CASRDREIATQYF. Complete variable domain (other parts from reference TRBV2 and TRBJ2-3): EPEVTQTPSHQVTQMGQEVILRCVPISNHLYFYWYRQILGQKVEFLVSFYNNEISEKSEIFDDQFSVERPDGSNFTLKIRSTKLEDSAMYFCASRDREIATQYFGPGTRLTVL.

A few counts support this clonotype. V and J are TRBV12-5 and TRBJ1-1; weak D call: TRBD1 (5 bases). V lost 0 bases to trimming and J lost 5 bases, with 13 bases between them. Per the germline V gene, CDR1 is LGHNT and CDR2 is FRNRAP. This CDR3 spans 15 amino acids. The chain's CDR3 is CASGLVLQGRTEAFF. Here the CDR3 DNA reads TGTGCTAGTGGTTTGGTACTCCAGGGTCGGACTGAAGCTTTCTTT.

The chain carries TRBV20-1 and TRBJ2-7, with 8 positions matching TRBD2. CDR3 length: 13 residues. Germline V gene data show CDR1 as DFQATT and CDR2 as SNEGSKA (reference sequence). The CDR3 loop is CSSVRGGVNEQYF. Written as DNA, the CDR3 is TGCAGCTCTGTTCGGGGGGGGGTCAACGAGCAGTACTTC.

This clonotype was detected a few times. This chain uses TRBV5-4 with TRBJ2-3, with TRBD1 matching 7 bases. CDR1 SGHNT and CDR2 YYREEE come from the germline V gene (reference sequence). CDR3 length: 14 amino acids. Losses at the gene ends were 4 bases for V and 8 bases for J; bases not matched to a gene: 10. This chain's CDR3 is CASSIGQALGTQYF. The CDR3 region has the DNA TGTGCCAGCAGCATCGGACAGGCGCTCGGTACGCAGTATTTT.

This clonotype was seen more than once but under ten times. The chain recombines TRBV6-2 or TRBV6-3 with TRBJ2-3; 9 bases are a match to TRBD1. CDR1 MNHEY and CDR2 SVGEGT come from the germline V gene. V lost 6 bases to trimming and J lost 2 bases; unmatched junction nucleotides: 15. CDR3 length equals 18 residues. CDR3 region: CASSPGTGYKLSTDTQYF. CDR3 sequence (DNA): TGTGCCAGCAGCCCCGGGACAGGGTACAAACTTTCCACAGATACGCAGTATTTT.

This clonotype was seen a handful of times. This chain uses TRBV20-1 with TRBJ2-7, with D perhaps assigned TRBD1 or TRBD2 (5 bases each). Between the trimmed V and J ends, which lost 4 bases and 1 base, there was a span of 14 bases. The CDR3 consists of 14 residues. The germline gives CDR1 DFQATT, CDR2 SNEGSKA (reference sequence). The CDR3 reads CSAKWGTGSYEQYF. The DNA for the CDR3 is TGCAGTGCTAAATGGGGGACGGGGTCCTACGAGCAGTACTTC.